The following is a T cell receptor beta chain sequence with its context. This record comes from a study of blood T cell repertoires in COVID-19. For the study at large: The United States, Italy and Spain were the sources of the acute and convalescent COVID-19 samples. T cells, B-cell-depleted T cells, or PBMCs provided the cDNA or gDNA that served as material.

V gave up 5 bases and J gave up 0 bases; unmatched junction bases: 8. The CDR3 loop spans 16 amino acids. From germline, CDR1 is SGHVS and CDR2 FQNEAQ. Original processing methods: Scientists estimated how many nucleated cells there were by amplifying reference gene primers. Assay: immunoSEQ multiplex PCR; the TCRdb copy retains only in-frame clones and omits some. Clone size and V and J calls were adopted from that table, with D and trimming inferred from the DNA. Among some 200,000 clones listed, about nine tenths were seen once. The sequence derives from a young man in a cohort exposed to, infected with or recovered from COVID-19 (not recorded which). Specimen: PBMCs or T cells enriched from blood (not recorded which). The rearrangement links TRBV7-8 to TRBJ1-1; 8 bases are a match to TRBD1. The CDR3 DNA follows: TGTGCCAGCAGCGGACAGGGATCGTTAATGAACACTGAAGCTTTCTTT. It yields the protein CASSGQGSLMNTEAFF.